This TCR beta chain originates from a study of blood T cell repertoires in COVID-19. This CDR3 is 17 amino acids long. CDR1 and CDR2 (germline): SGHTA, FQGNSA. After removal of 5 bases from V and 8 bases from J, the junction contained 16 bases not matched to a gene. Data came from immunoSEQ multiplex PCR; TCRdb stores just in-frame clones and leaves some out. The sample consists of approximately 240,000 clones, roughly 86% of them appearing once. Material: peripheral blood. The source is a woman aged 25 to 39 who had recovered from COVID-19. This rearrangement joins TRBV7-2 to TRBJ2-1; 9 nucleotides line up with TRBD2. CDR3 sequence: CASSPPLPGLARDEQFF. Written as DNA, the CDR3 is TGTGCCAGCAGCCCACCTCTTCCGGGACTAGCTCGAGATGAGCAGTTCTTC.